The present T cell receptor (beta chain) was sequenced within a study of T-cell reconstitution after alpha-beta-depleted transplantation in children. This clonotype was picked up a small number of times. Its antigen is unknown. Overall study results and limits: Several hundred expanded graft clones reportedly supplied alpha-beta T cells about two months after transplant. At one year after transplant, newly produced T cells mostly accounted for T-cell counts and diversity. Day-60 TCRbeta diversity that was high in some patients was derived from surviving recipient T cells and thymic progenitors.

The CDR3 covers 13 residues. Germline values: CDR1 SEHNR, CDR2 FQNEAQ (reference sequence). The V end lost 8 bases, the J end lost 8 bases, and 15 bases lay between the germline ends. For TCRbeta, the library was prepared with unique molecular identifiers. TCRdb ran MiXCR on the PCR reads and lists one entry per CDR3 protein. The table shows 95,000 to 120,000 distinct CDR3 sequences, with 5.5% to 6.5% occurring only once. The rearrangement uses TRBV7-9 and TRBJ1-4, with D unclear. The receptor's source is a male patient under 10 years old who had a stem cell transplant for acute lymphoblastic leukemia, so the T cells may come from the graft donor. The specimen comprised PBMCs, mostly from graft donor cells, sampled 360 days after TCRalphabeta/CD19-depleted stem cell transplant. The CDR3 bases are TGTGCCAGCGGAGGTAGGGTGAAAGAAAAACTGTTTTTT. Its translation is CASGGRVKEKLFF.